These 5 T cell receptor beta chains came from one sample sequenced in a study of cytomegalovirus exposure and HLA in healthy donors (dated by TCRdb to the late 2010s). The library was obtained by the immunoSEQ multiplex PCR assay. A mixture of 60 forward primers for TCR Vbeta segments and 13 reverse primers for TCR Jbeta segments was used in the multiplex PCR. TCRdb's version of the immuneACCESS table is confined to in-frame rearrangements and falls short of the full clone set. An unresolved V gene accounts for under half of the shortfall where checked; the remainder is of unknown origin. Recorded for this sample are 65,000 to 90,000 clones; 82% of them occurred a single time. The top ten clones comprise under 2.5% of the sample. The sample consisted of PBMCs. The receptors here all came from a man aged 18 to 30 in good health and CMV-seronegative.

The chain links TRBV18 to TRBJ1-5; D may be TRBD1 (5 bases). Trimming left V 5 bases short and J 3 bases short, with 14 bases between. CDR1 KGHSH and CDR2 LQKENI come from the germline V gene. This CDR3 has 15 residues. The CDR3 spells CASSTRQGPNQPQHF. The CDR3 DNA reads TGTGCCAGCTCAACCCGGCAGGGCCCCAATCAGCCCCAGCATTTT. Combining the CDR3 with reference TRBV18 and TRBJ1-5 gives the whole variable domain NAGVMQNPRHLVRRRGQEARLRCSPMKGHSHVYWYRQLPEEGLKFMVYLQKENIIDESGMPKERFSAEFPKEGPSILRIQQVVRGDSAAYFCASSTRQGPNQPQHFGDGTRLSIL.

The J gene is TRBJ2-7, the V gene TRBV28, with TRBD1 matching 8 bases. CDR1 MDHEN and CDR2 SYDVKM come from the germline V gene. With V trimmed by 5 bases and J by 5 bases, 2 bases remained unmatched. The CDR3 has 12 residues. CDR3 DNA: TGTGCCAGCAGTATGGACAGGGACGAGCAGTACTTC. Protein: CASSMDRDEQYF.

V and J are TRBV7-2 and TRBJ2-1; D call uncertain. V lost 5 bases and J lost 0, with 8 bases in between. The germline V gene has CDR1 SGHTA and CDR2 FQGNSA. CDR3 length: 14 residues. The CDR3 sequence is CASSTPSSYNEQFF. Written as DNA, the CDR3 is TGTGCCAGCAGCACCCCGAGCTCCTACAATGAGCAGTTCTTC.

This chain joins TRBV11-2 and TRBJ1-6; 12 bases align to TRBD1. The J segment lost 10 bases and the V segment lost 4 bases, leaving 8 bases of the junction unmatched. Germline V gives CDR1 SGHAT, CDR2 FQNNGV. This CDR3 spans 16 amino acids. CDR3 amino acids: CASSYPGTGGESPLHF. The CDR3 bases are TGTGCCAGCAGCTATCCAGGGACAGGGGGCGAGTCACCCCTCCACTTT.

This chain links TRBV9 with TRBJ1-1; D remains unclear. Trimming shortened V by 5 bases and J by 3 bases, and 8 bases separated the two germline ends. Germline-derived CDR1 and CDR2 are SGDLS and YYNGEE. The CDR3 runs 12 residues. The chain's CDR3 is CASRLSDTEAFF. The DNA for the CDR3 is TGTGCCAGCAGGCTATCGGACACTGAAGCTTTCTTT.